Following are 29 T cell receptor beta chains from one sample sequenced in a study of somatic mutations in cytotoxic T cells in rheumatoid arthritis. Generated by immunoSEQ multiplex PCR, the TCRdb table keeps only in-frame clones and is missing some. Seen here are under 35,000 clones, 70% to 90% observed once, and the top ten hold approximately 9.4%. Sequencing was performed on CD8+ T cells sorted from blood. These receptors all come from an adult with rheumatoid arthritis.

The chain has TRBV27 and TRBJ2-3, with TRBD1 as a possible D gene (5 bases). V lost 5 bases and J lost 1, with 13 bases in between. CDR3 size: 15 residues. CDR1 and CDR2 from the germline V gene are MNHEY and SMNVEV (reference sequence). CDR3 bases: TGTGCCAGCAGTCCCCATATCAGGGGCACAGATACGCAGTATTTT. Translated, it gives CASSPHIRGTDTQYF.

The chain's CDR3 is CASSLVGGSGNTEAFF. The DNA of the CDR3 is TGTGCCAGCAGCTTAGTAGGAGGGTCGGGGAACACTGAAGCTTTCTTT. This chain joins TRBV7-9 and TRBJ1-1; D gene unclear. The length of the CDR3 is 16 residues. The germline V and J ends were trimmed by 1 base and 1 base, with 13 bases remaining between them. CDR1 SEHNR and CDR2 FQNEAQ come from the germline V gene (reference sequence). Combining the CDR3 with reference TRBV7-9 and TRBJ1-1 gives the whole variable domain DTGVSQNPRHKITKRGQNVTFRCDPISEHNRLYWYRQTLGQGPEFLTYFQNEAQLEKSRLLSDRFSAERPKGSFSTLEIQRTEQGDSAMYLCASSLVGGSGNTEAFFGQGTRLTVV.

This CDR3 reads CATGTGSFYGYTF. The DNA of the CDR3 is TGCGCCACCGGGACAGGGAGCTTCTATGGCTACACCTTC. The chain uses TRBV10-2 and TRBJ1-2, with 9 bases aligning to TRBD1. Germline CDR1 and CDR2: WSHSY and SAAADI. The CDR3 has 13 residues. The V gene end was trimmed by 10 bases and the J gene end by 4 bases; junction bases not matched to a gene: 7.

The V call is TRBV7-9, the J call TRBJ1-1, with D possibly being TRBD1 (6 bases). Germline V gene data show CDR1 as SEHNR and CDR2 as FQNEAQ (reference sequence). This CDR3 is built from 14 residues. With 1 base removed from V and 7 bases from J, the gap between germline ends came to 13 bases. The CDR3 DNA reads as TGTGCCAGCAGCTTAGACCATACAGGGTATGAAGCTTTCTTT. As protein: CASSLDHTGYEAFF.

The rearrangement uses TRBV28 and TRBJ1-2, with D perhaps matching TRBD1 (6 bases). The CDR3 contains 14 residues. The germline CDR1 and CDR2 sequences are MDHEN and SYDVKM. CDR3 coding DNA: TGTGCGGGGGCAGGGGCTTCCGGAGACTATGGCTACACCTTC. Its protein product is CAGAGASGDYGYTF.

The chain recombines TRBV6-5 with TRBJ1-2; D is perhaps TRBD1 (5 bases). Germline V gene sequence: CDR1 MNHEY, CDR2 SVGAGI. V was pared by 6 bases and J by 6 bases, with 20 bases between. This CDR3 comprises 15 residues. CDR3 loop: CASSPTYRSSDGYTF. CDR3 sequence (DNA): TGTGCCAGCAGCCCTACTTACAGGAGTTCGGATGGCTACACCTTC.

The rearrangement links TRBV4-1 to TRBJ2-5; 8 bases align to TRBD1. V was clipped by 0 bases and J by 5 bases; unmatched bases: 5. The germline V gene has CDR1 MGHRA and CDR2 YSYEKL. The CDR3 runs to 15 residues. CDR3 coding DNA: TGCGCCAGCAGCCAAGATCCAGGGGGCTTGGAGACCCAGTACTTC. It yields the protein CASSQDPGGLETQYF.

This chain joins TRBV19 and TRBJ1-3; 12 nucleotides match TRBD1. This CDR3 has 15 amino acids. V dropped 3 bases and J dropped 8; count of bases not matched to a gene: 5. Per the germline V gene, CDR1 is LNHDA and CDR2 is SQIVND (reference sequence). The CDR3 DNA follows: TGTGCCAGTAGTATGGGACAGGGGGCTGCGGACACCATATATTTT. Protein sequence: CASSMGQGAADTIYF. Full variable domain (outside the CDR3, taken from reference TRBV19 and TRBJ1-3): DGGITQSPKYLFRKEGQNVTLSCEQNLNHDAMYWYRQDPGQGLRLIYYSQIVNDFQKGDIAEGYSVSREKKESFPLTVTSAQKNPTAFYLCASSMGQGAADTIYFGEGSWLTVV.

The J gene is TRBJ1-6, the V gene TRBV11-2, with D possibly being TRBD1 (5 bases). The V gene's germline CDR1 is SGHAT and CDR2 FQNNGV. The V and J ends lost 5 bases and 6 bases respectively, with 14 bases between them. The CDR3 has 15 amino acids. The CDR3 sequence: CASSRGVVVNSPLHF. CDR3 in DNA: TGTGCCAGCAGCCGAGGGGTGGTGGTTAATTCACCCCTCCACTTT.

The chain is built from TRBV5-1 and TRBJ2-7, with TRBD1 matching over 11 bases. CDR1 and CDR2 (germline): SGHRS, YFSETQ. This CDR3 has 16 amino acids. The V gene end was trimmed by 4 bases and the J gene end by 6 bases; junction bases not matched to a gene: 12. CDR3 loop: CASSKTRTGGAVEQYF. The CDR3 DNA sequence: TGCGCCAGCAGCAAAACCCGGACAGGGGGCGCGGTCGAGCAGTACTTC.

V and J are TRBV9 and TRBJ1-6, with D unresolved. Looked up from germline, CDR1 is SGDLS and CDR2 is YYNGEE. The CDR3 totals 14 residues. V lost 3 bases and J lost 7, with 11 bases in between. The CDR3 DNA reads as TGTGCCAGCAGCGGATCGGAGGCGAATTCACCCCTCCACTTT. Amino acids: CASSGSEANSPLHF.

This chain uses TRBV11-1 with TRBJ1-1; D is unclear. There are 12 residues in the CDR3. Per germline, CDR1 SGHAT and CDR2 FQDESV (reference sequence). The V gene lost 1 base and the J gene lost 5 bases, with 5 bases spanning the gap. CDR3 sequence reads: CASSLGVTEAFF. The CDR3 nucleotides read TGTGCCAGCAGCTTAGGCGTAACTGAAGCTTTCTTT.

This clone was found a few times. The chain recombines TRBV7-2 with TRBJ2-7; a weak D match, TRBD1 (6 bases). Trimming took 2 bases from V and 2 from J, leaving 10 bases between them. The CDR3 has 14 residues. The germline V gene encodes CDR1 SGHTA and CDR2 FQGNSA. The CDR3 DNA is TGTGCCAGCAGCTTATCGGACAGTACCTACGAGCAGTACTTC. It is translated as CASSLSDSTYEQYF.

CDR3 loop: CASSYAWGNEKLFF. The CDR3 DNA sequence: TGTGCCAGCAGTTACGCCTGGGGTAATGAAAAACTGTTTTTT. The genes are TRBV6-5 and TRBJ1-4, with unresolved D. Trimming pared 2 bases from V and 4 bases from J, leaving 8 bases between. The germline V gene encodes CDR1 MNHEY and CDR2 SVGAGI. CDR3 length equals 14 residues.

The CDR3, as DNA: TGCGCCAGCAGCCAGGGACCTAACTCTGGGGCCAACGTCCTGACTTTC. Translating it yields CASSQGPNSGANVLTF. The V call is TRBV4-3, the J call TRBJ2-6, with D perhaps TRBD1 or TRBD2 (5 bases each). The V gene's germline CDR1 is LGHNA and CDR2 YSLEER. V gave up 3 bases and J gave up 0 bases, with 9 bases separating them. This CDR3 has 16 amino acids.

CDR3 in amino acids: CASSFKASGTSSGANVLTF. The CDR3 DNA reads as TGTGCCAGCAGTTTTAAAGCTAGCGGGACCTCGTCTGGGGCCAACGTCCTGACTTTC. This chain uses TRBV11-2 with TRBJ2-6; 9 bases map to TRBD2. Germline V gene sequence: CDR1 SGHAT, CDR2 FQNNGV. The CDR3 spans 19 residues. V was pared by 6 bases and J by 1 base, with 13 bases of the junction left unmatched.

The CDR3 region has the DNA TGTGCCAGCACCAGGATACCCCGGGACTATGGCTACACCTTC. Translated: CASTRIPRDYGYTF. The chain employs TRBV6-5 and TRBJ1-2; D remains ambiguous. V was clipped by 7 bases and J by 3 bases, with 15 bases between them. CDR3 size: 14 residues. CDR1 MNHEY and CDR2 SVGAGI come from the germline V gene.

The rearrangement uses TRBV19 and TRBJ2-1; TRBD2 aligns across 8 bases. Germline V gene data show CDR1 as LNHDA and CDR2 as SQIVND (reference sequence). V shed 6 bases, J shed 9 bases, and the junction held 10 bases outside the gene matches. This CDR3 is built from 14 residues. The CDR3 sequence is CASSSYSGTGEQFF. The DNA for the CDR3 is TGTGCCAGTAGCTCGTATAGCGGGACCGGTGAGCAGTTCTTC.

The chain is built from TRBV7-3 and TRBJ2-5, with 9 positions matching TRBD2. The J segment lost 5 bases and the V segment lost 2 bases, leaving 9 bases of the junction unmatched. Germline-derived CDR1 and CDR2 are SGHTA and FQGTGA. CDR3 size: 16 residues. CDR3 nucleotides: TGTGCCAGCAGCTTAGGTGCGGGAGGGCCCGATGAGACCCAGTACTTC. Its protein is CASSLGAGGPDETQYF.

Written as DNA, the CDR3 is TGTGCCTGGAGTGTACAGGGAGGGCAGCCCCAGCATTTT. It codes for CAWSVQGGQPQHF. The V gene is TRBV30, the J gene TRBJ1-5; D may be TRBD1 (6 bases). This CDR3 has 13 residues. Germline V CDR1 and CDR2: GTSNPN, SVGIG (reference sequence). V lost 0 bases, J lost 7 bases, and 10 bases lay in between. Supplemented by reference TRBV30 and TRBJ1-5, the full variable domain reads SQTIHQWPATLVQPVGSPLSLECTVEGTSNPNLYWYRQAAGRGLQLLFYSVGIGQISSEVPQNLSASRPQDRQFILSSKKLLLSDSGFYLCAWSVQGGQPQHFGDGTRLSIL.

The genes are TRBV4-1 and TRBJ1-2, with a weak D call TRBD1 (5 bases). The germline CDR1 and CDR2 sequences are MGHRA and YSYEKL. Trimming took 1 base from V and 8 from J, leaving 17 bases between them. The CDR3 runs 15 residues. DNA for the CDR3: TGCGCCAGCAGCCAAGCTCCGGACCCCGGGGGAGGCTACACCTTC. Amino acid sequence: CASSQAPDPGGGYTF.

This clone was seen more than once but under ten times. DNA of the CDR3: TGTGCCAGCAGTTACTCTACCCTACTGAACACTGAAGCTTTCTTT. It translates to CASSYSTLLNTEAFF. The V gene is TRBV6-5, the J gene TRBJ1-1; D uncertain. Germline loops: CDR1 MNHEY, CDR2 SVGAGI. This CDR3 is 15 amino acids long. The V end lost 0 bases, the J end lost 0 bases, and 8 bases lay between the germline ends.

The CDR3: CASSEKAGGQETQYF. CDR3 coding DNA: TGTGCCAGCAGTGAGAAAGCGGGGGGGCAAGAGACCCAGTACTTC. The gene calls are TRBV6-4 and TRBJ2-5; TRBD2 matches at 10 bases. V trimming: 3 bases; J trimming: 2 bases; junction bases outside the gene matches: 3. The CDR3 sequence is 15 residues long. Per the germline V gene, CDR1 is MRHNA and CDR2 is SNTAGT.

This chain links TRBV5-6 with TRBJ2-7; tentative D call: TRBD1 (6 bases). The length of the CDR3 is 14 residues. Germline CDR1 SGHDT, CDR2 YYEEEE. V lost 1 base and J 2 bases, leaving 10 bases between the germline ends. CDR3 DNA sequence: TGTGCCAGCAGCTTGACAGGGATCACCTACGAGCAGTACTTC. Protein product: CASSLTGITYEQYF.

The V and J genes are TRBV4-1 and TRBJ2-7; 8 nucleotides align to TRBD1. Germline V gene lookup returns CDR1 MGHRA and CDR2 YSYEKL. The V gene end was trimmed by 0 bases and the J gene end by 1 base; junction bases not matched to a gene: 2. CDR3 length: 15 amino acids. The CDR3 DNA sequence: TGCGCCAGCAGCCAAGAGGACAGGGCGTCCTACGAGCAGTACTTC. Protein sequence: CASSQEDRASYEQYF.

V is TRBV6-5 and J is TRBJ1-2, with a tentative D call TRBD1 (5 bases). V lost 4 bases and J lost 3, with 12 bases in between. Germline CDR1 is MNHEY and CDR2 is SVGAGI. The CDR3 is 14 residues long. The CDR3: CASSFGARHYGYTF. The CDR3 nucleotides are TGTGCCAGCAGTTTCGGGGCCCGACACTATGGCTACACCTTC.

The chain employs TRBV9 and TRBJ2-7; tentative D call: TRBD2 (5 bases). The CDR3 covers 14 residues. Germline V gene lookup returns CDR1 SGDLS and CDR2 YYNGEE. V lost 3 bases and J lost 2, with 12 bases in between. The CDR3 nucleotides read TGTGCCAGCAGCGCCTTGGACTCTCCCTACGAGCAGTACTTC. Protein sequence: CASSALDSPYEQYF.

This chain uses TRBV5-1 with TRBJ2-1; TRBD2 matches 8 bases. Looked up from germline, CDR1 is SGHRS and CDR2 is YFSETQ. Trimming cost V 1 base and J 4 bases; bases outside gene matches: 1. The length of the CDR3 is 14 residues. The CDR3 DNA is TGCGCCAGCAGCTTGTCGGGGGGGTACAATGAGCAGTTCTTC. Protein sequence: CASSLSGGYNEQFF.

Here the CDR3 reads CASSLTSGRSTDTQYF. CDR3 DNA: TGTGCCAGCAGTTTGACTAGCGGGAGAAGCACAGATACGCAGTATTTT. The chain employs TRBV6-5 and TRBJ2-3; 12 bases fit TRBD2. Germline CDR1 is MNHEY and CDR2 is SVGAGI. The CDR3 contains 16 residues. Germline trimming cut 4 bases from V and 0 bases from J; bases unmatched to any gene: 2.